Shown below are 10 T cell receptor beta chains from a single sample sequenced in a study of T cell responses to AZD1222 COVID-19 vaccine. The assay was immunoSEQ multiplex PCR, and TCRdb's table has in-frame clones only and misses some. The table records about 180,000 clones, 94% of them present only once. Source: peripheral blood, taken 28 days after the second AZD1222 dose. Every receptor here comes from an adult who received the AZD1222 COVID-19 vaccine.

J is TRBJ1-4 and V is TRBV15, with D hard to call. CDR1 is LNHNV, CDR2 YYDKDF, per germline (reference sequence). Trimming removed 1 base at V and 0 bases at J, with 21 bases between. The CDR3 is 20 amino acids. Here the CDR3 DNA reads TGTGCCACCAGCAGAGGGGTGAGGAGGGCTTCACTTCCAACTAATGAAAAACTGTTTTTT. It encodes CATSRGVRRASLPTNEKLFF.

V and J are TRBV19 and TRBJ1-4, with TRBD1 as a possible D gene (6 bases). Germline values: CDR1 LNHDA, CDR2 SQIVND (reference sequence). This CDR3 region has 13 residues. V lost 4 bases, J lost 6 bases, and 9 bases lay in between. CDR3 in DNA: TGTGCCAGTAGTAGACAGGCCGATGAAAAACTGTTTTTT. The encoded protein is CASSRQADEKLFF. The entire variable domain, with the rest obtained from reference TRBV19 and TRBJ1-4, is as follows: DGGITQSPKYLFRKEGQNVTLSCEQNLNHDAMYWYRQDPGQGLRLIYYSQIVNDFQKGDIAEGYSVSREKKESFPLTVTSAQKNPTAFYLCASSRQADEKLFFGSGTQLSVL.

V gene TRBV2 combines with J gene TRBJ1-5; 7 nucleotides align to TRBD1. Germline lookup yields CDR1 SNHLY and CDR2 FYNNEI. J was trimmed by 0 bases and V by 6 bases; bases with no gene match: 20. CDR3 length equals 20 residues. CDR3: CASSRTGSTGDFFSNQPQHF. The CDR3 DNA is TGTGCCAGCAGCCGGACCGGATCCACAGGGGATTTTTTTAGCAATCAGCCCCAGCATTTT.

This clone was counted a few times. V and J are TRBV7-9 and TRBJ2-3; TRBD2 matches at 9 bases. The junction had 2 bases not matched to a gene; V was cut back by 1 base and J by 3 bases. Germline assignment: CDR1 SEHNR and CDR2 FQNEAQ (reference sequence). There are 15 residues in the CDR3. For the CDR3, the DNA is TGTGCCAGCAGCTTAGGGGGACTAGCTACAGATACGCAGTATTTT. Protein product: CASSLGGLATDTQYF.

V usage is TRBV6-8 and J usage is TRBJ1-5, with a weak D call TRBD1 (5 bases). CDR1 is MNHGY, CDR2 SAAAGT, per germline. Trimming took 2 bases from V and 3 from J, leaving 11 bases between them. The CDR3 has 15 residues. The DNA of the CDR3 is TGTGCCAGCAGTTACGGTCGGACACTCAATCAGCCCCAGCATTTT. Its protein is CASSYGRTLNQPQHF.

The chain carries TRBV29-1 and TRBJ1-1; maybe TRBD1 (5 bases). Germline V CDR1 and CDR2: SQVTM, ANQGSEA. CDR3 length: 12 residues. Trimming stripped 6 bases from V and 4 bases from J, with 12 bases between. This chain's CDR3 is CSVGRGLTEAFF. CDR3 bases: TGCAGCGTAGGAAGGGGACTCACTGAAGCTTTCTTT.

The V gene is TRBV6-5, the J gene TRBJ2-7, with D perhaps matching TRBD2 (5 bases). The germline gives CDR1 MNHEY, CDR2 SVGAGI. CDR3 length: 15 residues. V was clipped by 2 bases and J by 0 bases, with 11 bases between them. The CDR3 nucleotides read TGTGCCAGCAGTTACGAGAGGGCAGGCTCCTACGAGCAGTACTTC. This codes for CASSYERAGSYEQYF.

The rearrangement uses TRBV7-3 and TRBJ1-2; 10 bases are shared with TRBD1. V was clipped by 5 bases and J by 5 bases; unmatched bases: 8. The CDR3 spans 15 residues. CDR1 is SGHTA and CDR2 is FQGTGA in the germline V gene. The CDR3 region is CASSEPGQGIYGYTF. CDR3 nucleotides: TGTGCCAGCAGCGAACCGGGACAGGGGATTTATGGCTACACCTTC. The whole variable domain, remainder taken from reference TRBV7-3 and TRBJ1-2, is GAGVSQTPSNKVTEKGKYVELRCDPISGHTALYWYRQSLGQGPEFLIYFQGTGAADDSGLPNDRFFAVRPEGSVSTLKIQRTERGDSAVYLCASSEPGQGIYGYTFGSGTRLTVV.

The chain couples TRBV19 to TRBJ2-5; 7 nucleotides align to TRBD1. CDR3 length: 15 residues. V lost 5 bases, J lost 3 bases, and 9 bases stayed unmatched. CDR1 LNHDA and CDR2 SQIVND come from the germline V gene (reference sequence). CDR3 DNA sequence: TGTGCCAGTAGTCCCACCCGGACAGGCGAAGAGACCCAGTACTTC. Amino acid sequence: CASSPTRTGEETQYF.

CDR3 DNA: TGCGCCAGCAGCGTAGCGGGAACTAGCACAGATACGCAGTATTTT. Amino acid sequence: CASSVAGTSTDTQYF. The rearrangement links TRBV5-1 to TRBJ2-3; 8 bases match TRBD2. This CDR3 has 15 residues. Germline V gene lookup returns CDR1 SGHRS and CDR2 YFSETQ. The ends lost 4 bases at V and 0 bases at J; junction bases unmatched: 4.